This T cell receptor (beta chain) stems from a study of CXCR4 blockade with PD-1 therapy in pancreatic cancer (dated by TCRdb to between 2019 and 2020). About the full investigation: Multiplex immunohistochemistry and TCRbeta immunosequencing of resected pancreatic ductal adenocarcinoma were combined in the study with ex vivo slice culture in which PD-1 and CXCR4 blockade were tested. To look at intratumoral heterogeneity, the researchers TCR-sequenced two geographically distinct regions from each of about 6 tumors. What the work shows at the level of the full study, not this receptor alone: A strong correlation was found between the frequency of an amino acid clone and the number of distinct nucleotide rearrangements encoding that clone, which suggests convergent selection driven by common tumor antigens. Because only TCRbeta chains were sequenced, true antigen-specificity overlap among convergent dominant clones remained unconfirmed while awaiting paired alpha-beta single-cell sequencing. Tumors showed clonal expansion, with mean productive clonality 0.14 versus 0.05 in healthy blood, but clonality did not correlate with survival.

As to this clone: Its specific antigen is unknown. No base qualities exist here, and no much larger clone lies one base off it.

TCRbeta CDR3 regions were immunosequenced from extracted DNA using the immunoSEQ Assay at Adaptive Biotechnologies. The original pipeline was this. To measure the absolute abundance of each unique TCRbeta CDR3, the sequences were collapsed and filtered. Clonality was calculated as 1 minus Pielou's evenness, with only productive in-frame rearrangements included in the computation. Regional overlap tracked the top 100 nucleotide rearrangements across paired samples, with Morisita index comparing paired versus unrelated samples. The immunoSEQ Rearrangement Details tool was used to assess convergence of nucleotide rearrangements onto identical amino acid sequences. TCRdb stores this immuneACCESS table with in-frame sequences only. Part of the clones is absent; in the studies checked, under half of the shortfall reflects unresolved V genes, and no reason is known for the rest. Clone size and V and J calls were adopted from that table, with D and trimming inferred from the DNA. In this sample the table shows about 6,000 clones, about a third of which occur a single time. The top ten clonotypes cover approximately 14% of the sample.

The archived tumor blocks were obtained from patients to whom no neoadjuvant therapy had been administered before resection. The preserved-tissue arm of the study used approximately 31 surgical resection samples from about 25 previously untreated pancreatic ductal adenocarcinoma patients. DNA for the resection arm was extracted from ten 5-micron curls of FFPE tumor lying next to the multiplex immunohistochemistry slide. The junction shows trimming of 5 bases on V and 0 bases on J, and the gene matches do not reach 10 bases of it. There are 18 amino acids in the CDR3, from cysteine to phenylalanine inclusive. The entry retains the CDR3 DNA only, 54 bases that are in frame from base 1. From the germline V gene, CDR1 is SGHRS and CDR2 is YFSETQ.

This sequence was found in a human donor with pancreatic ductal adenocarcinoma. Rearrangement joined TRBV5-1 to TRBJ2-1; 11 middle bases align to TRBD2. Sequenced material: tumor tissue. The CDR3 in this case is CASRVWPSGGSSYNEQFF. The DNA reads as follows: TGCGCCAGCAGAGTATGGCCTAGCGGGGGGAGCTCCTACAATGAGCAGTTCTTC.